This T cell receptor beta chain comes out of a study of blood T cell repertoires in COVID-19. The overall study: Sources were T cells, B-cell-depleted T cells, or PBMCs; the material itself was cDNA or gDNA.

Data came from immunoSEQ multiplex PCR; TCRdb stores just in-frame clones and leaves some out. The sample has approximately 290,000 clones; around 89% are singletons. With V trimmed by 6 bases and J by 8 bases, 5 bases remained unmatched. In germline, CDR1 is LNHDA, CDR2 SQIVND (reference sequence). This CDR3 spans 12 amino acids. Material: peripheral blood. The source is a man aged 25-45 years with acute or convalescent COVID-19. V usage is TRBV19 and J usage is TRBJ1-2; 8 bases are a match to TRBD1. This chain's CDR3 is CASRDRVDGYTF. As DNA, the CDR3 is TGTGCCAGTAGGGACAGGGTCGACGGCTACACCTTC.